A selection of T cell receptor beta chains follows, all from one sample in a study of tumor-infiltrating lymphocytes in primary liver carcinoma. Using its own MiXCR run on the multiplex PCR reads, TCRdb lists one record per CDR3 protein. The sample consists of approximately 300,000 distinct CDR3 sequences, 60% to 80% of them appearing once. Sequenced: peripheral blood. Every receptor here comes from a man aged 35-49 years with primary liver carcinoma and hepatitis B virus infection. Each CDR3 is given with its conserved first and last residue. A D gene is named only where the DNA matches it firmly. Size is omitted from some rows. Given values are once, few, many or a class for expanded clones.

j_call d_call v_call clone_size cdr3_aa cdr3_nt
TRBJ1-1 NA TRBV6-1 many CASTRGGRMNTEAFF TGTGCCAGCACACGCGGGGGGCGGATGAACACTGAAGCTTTCTTT
TRBJ2-5 NA TRBV6-2/TRBV6-3 NA CASSSRDIRGETQYF TGTGCCAGCAGCTCCCGGGACATCCGGGGCGAGACCCAGTACTTC
TRBJ2-7 NA TRBV5-1 NA CASSAYIRAYEQYF TGCGCCAGCAGCGCTTATATTAGGGCCTACGAGCAGTACTTC
TRBJ1-2 NA TRBV12-3/TRBV12-4 many CASSLVTNGYTF TGTGCCAGCAGTTTAGTTACTAATGGCTACACCTTC
TRBJ1-1 TRBD1 TRBV2 NA CASKGQGNTEAFF TGTGCCAGCAAGGGACAGGGAAACACTGAAGCTTTCTTT
TRBJ2-2 NA TRBV5-1 NA CASSLDSFDTGVLFF TGCGCCAGCAGCTTGGACAGTTTTGACACCGGGGTGCTGTTTTTT
TRBJ1-2 TRBD1 TRBV4-2 NA CTSSQDRGRGYGYTF TGTACCAGCAGCCAAGACAGGGGGCGTGGCTATGGCTACACCTTC
TRBJ1-1 NA TRBV25-1 NA CTSSVSREAFF TGTACCAGCAGTGTTTCGCGGGAAGCTTTCTTT
TRBJ2-2 NA TRBV14 few CASSQEPTANTGELFF TGTGCCAGCAGCCAAGAGCCAACAGCCAATACCGGGGAGCTGTTTTTT
TRBJ2-1 NA TRBV28 once CASRSRESQVNEQFF TGTGCCAGCAGGTCCCGGGAATCCCAAGTCAATGAGCAGTTCTTC
TRBJ2-5 NA TRBV28 NA CASSGDHIRQTQYF TGTGCCAGCAGCGGGGACCACATCAGGCAGACCCAGTACTTC
TRBJ2-7 NA TRBV4-1 many CASSQDRGSSDYEQYF TGCGCCAGCAGCCAAGATAGAGGTTCTAGCGACTACGAGCAGTACTTC
TRBJ1-6 NA TRBV4-1 once CTSSQEESSYNSPLHF TGCACCAGCAGCCAAGAAGAGAGCTCATATAATTCACCCCTCCACTTT
TRBJ1-5 NA TRBV28 few CASSFRTWGNQPQHF TGTGCCAGCAGTTTCCGTACCTGGGGCAATCAGCCCCAGCATTTT
TRBJ2-7 NA TRBV28 NA CASNTGSYEQYF TGTGCCAGCAATACAGGATCCTACGAGCAGTACTTC
TRBJ2-1 NA TRBV6-2/TRBV6-3 NA CASYALSYNEQFF TGTGCCAGCTACGCCCTATCCTACAATGAGCAGTTCTTC
TRBJ2-3 NA TRBV5-8 NA CASRGVNTDTQYF TGTGCCAGCAGGGGGGTCAACACAGATACGCAGTATTTT
TRBJ1-5 NA TRBV6-2/TRBV6-3 NA CASSYSGGFGDQPQHF TGTGCCAGCAGTTACTCGGGGGGCTTCGGCGATCAACCCCAGCATTTT
TRBJ1-1 NA TRBV6-1 NA CASRSGENTEAFF TGTGCCAGCAGATCAGGGGAGAACACTGAAGCTTTCTTT
TRBJ2-1 NA TRBV28 few CASSSPGPSSYNEQFF TGTGCCAGCAGTTCACCGGGACCCAGCTCCTACAATGAGCAGTTCTTC
TRBJ1-5 TRBD1 TRBV6-1 NA CAGAGTGSNEPQHF TGTGCCGGGGCTGGGACAGGTAGCAATGAGCCCCAGCATTTT
TRBJ2-1 NA TRBV29-1 many CSVVAGSSYNEQFF TGCAGCGTTGTCGCGGGAAGCTCCTACAATGAGCAGTTCTTC
TRBJ2-3 NA TRBV6-1 many CASSDYTDTQYF TGTGCCAGCAGTGATTACACAGATACGCAGTATTTT
TRBJ1-6 NA TRBV6-5 NA CASSYSRDHYSPLHF TGTGCCAGCAGTTACTCACGGGACCACTATTCACCCCTCCACTTT
TRBJ2-7 TRBD2 TRBV11-2 NA CASSLDSIASGSGEQYF TGTGCCAGCAGCTTAGATAGTATAGCTAGCGGGAGTGGAGAGCAGTACTTC
TRBJ2-3 TRBD2 TRBV4-3 many CASSPGLAPTDTQYF TGCGCCAGCAGCCCCGGACTAGCGCCCACAGATACGCAGTATTTT
TRBJ2-5 TRBD2 TRBV5-6 once CVSSLAGEETQYF TGTGTCAGCAGCTTAGCGGGGGAAGAGACCCAGTACTTC
TRBJ2-4 NA TRBV2 NA CAGGGRTAKNIQYF TGTGCCGGGGGGGGCAGGACGGCCAAAAACATTCAGTACTTC
TRBJ2-4 TRBD1 TRBV24-1 NA CATSDSTGGVKIQYF TGTGCCACCAGTGATTCGACAGGGGGGGTGAAGATTCAGTACTTC
TRBJ2-5 TRBD2 TRBV6-5 many CASSPRGLADQETQYF TGTGCCAGCAGCCCACGAGGACTAGCGGACCAAGAGACCCAGTACTTC
TRBJ1-6 TRBD1 TRBV5-6 few CASSSLTGTGVDSPLHF TGTGCCAGCAGCTCCCTAACCGGGACAGGGGTTGATTCACCCCTCCACTTT
TRBJ1-4 NA TRBV11-2 once CSSSYGQTNEKLFF TGTTCTAGCAGTTACGGACAGACTAATGAAAAACTGTTTTTT
TRBJ1-6 NA TRBV10-3 many CAISAAGPSNSPLHF TGTGCCATCAGTGCTGCGGGACCCTCTAATTCACCCCTCCACTTT
TRBJ2-7 NA TRBV7-9 many CASSLAGSYEQYF TGTGCCAGCAGCTTGGCCGGGTCCTACGAGCAGTACTTC
TRBJ2-5 TRBD1 TRBV6-2/TRBV6-3 NA CASSPDRVKETQNF TGTGCCAGCAGTCCCGACAGGGTAAAGGAGACCCAGAACTTC
TRBJ2-2 NA TRBV5-1 few CASSLQDMNTGELFF TGCGCCAGCAGCTTACAGGATATGAACACCGGGGAGCTGTTTTTT
TRBJ2-5 NA TRBV10-3 many CAISESEVWETQYF TGTGCCATCAGTGAGTCAGAGGTTTGGGAGACCCAGTACTTC
TRBJ2-3 TRBD1 TRBV24-1 NA CATSDISGQGRDTQYF TGTGCCACCAGTGACATCTCAGGACAGGGGAGAGATACGCAGTATTTT
TRBJ1-1 NA TRBV5-1 NA CASSLNSNTEAFF TGCGCCAGCAGTTTGAATTCGAACACTGAAGCTTTCTTT
TRBJ2-7 NA TRBV6-5 many CASSHRRSYEQYF TGTGCCAGCAGTCACCGGCGCTCCTACGAGCAGTACTTC
TRBJ2-5 NA TRBV7-9 NA CTSSSVGTRGQTQYF TGTACCAGTAGCTCCGTCGGGACGAGGGGCCAGACCCAGTACTTC
TRBJ2-5 TRBD2 TRBV11-2 NA CASSLDLKTGGQETQYF TGTGCCAGCAGCTTAGATCTAAAGACGGGAGGTCAAGAGACCCAGTACTTC
TRBJ2-7 NA TRBV4-2 NA CGSSLEKESDQYF TGTGGCAGCAGCCTAGAGAAGGAGAGCGATCAGTACTTC
TRBJ2-1 NA TRBV11-3 once CASSLGEGANSCNEQIF TGTGCCAGCAGCTTAGGGGAAGGCGCTAACTCCTGCAATGAGCAGATCTTC
TRBJ2-1 NA TRBV29-1 NA CGVEDSTYNEQLF TGCGGCGTTGAGGACTCTACCTACAATGAGCAGTTATTC
TRBJ2-4 NA TRBV7-9 few CASSPRAYQNIQYF TGTGCCAGCAGCCCCCGGGCCTATCAAAACATTCAGTACTTC
TRBJ1-2 NA TRBV6-1 many CASSEAGSYGYTF TGTGCCAGCAGTGAAGCGGGCAGCTATGGCTACACCTTC
TRBJ2-1 NA TRBV12-5 NA CASGADAYNKQFF TGTGCTAGTGGGGCGGACGCCTACAATAAGCAGTTCTTC
TRBJ1-2 NA TRBV29-1 many CSVPTAIPYGYTF TGCAGCGTGCCGACGGCAATTCCTTATGGCTACACCTTC